One and the same sample provided the 24 T cell receptor beta chains below, sequenced in a study of Graves' ophthalmopathy and Graves' hyperthyroidism. Investigators amplified TCR beta CDR3 regions from RNA transcripts. RT-PCR with HTBI primers came first, then second-round multiplex PCR. TCRdb called the multiplex PCR reads again in MiXCR, with one record for every CDR3 protein. The sample consists of 400,000 to 450,000 distinct CDR3 sequences, roughly 20% of them appearing once. Sequencing used peripheral blood. The receptors here all came from a woman between 18 and 29 years old with stable Graves' hyperthyroidism.

This clonotype came up many times. The chain has TRBV6-2 or TRBV6-3 and TRBJ1-1; D is unclear. Trimming removed 2 bases from V and 2 bases from J, with 9 bases in between. Germline V gene sequence: CDR1 MNHEY, CDR2 SVGEGT. CDR3 length: 14 amino acids. Here the CDR3 DNA reads TGTGCCAGCAGTTACAGTCTCGGAAACACTGAAGCTTTCTTT. As protein: CASSYSLGNTEAFF.

This clonotype has ten or more counts. The CDR3 reads CASSVDAGETQYF. Here the CDR3 DNA reads TGTGCCAGCAGTGTAGACGCGGGAGAGACCCAGTACTTC. This rearrangement joins TRBV6-1 to TRBJ2-5, with a weak D call TRBD2 (5 bases). V lost 4 bases and J 4 bases, leaving 10 bases between the germline ends. Germline CDR1 reads MNHNS; CDR2 reads SASEGT. CDR3 length equals 13 residues.

This clonotype was seen many times. V usage is TRBV19 and J usage is TRBJ1-2; 11 nucleotides line up with TRBD1. CDR3 length equals 15 residues. CDR1 is LNHDA and CDR2 is SQIVND in the germline V gene (reference sequence). V dropped 9 bases and J dropped 0; count of bases not matched to a gene: 6. The CDR3 loop is CASRDRGAANYGYTF. The CDR3 DNA is TGTGCCAGCCGGGACAGGGGGGCCGCTAACTATGGCTACACCTTC.

This clonotype was recorded many times. This rearrangement joins TRBV4-1 to TRBJ2-5, with D possibly TRBD1 on 6 matching bases. This CDR3 is 14 amino acids long. V lost 3 bases to trimming and J lost 5 bases, with 13 bases between them. Germline V lookup: CDR1 MGHRA, CDR2 YSYEKL. CDR3 in amino acids: CASSHPGQRETQYF. Written as DNA, the CDR3 is TGCGCCAGCAGCCACCCCGGACAGAGGGAGACCCAGTACTTC.

This clonotype was seen ten or more times. This rearrangement joins TRBV11-1 to TRBJ1-1; D gene ambiguous. In germline, CDR1 is SGHAT, CDR2 FQDESV (reference sequence). V lost 5 bases to trimming and J lost 3 bases, with 16 bases between them. This CDR3 comprises 15 residues. CDR3 protein: CASSPDRYTHTEAFF. The DNA for the CDR3 is TGTGCCAGCAGCCCGGACCGTTATACGCACACTGAAGCTTTCTTT.

This clonotype was recorded at least ten times. This chain connects TRBV10-3 to TRBJ1-3; no definite D call. The CDR3 length is 13 residues. The V and J ends lost 7 bases and 0 bases respectively, with 7 bases between them. The V gene's germline CDR1 is ENHRY and CDR2 SYGVKD. The CDR3 nucleotides are TGTGCCATCACCGAGGGCTCTGGAAACACCATATATTTT. Translated: CAITEGSGNTIYF.

There are many counts of this clonotype. The CDR3 protein is CASSFRLAGNTGELFF. The CDR3 region has the DNA TGTGCCAGCAGTTTCCGGCTAGCGGGCAACACCGGGGAGCTGTTTTTT. The rearrangement uses TRBV28 and TRBJ2-2; the match to TRBD2 covers 8 bases. The CDR3 extends over 16 amino acids. Germline-derived CDR1 and CDR2 are MDHEN and SYDVKM. Unmatched junction bases numbered 5, after V lost 3 bases and J lost 2 bases.

The sample holds a few counts of this clonotype. The chain has TRBV24-1 and TRBJ2-4, with TRBD1 as a possible D gene (5 bases). CDR3 length: 13 residues. The V gene lost 0 bases and the J gene lost 11 bases, with 10 bases spanning the gap. Germline V gene data show CDR1 as KGHDR and CDR2 as SFDVKD. DNA of the CDR3: TGTGCCACCAGTGATTTGAGGGGCAGGGTTCAGTACTTC. Translation gives CATSDLRGRVQYF.

This clonotype was recorded at least ten times. The chain couples TRBV9 to TRBJ2-5; D is tentatively TRBD1 or TRBD2 (6 bases each). The CDR3 length is 13 residues. Germline V gene lookup returns CDR1 SGDLS and CDR2 YYNGEE. V lost 4 bases, J lost 7 bases, and 14 bases lay in between. CDR3 sequence (DNA): TGTGCCAGCAGCTCTAGGGGGGAAGGGACCCAGTACTTC. The encoded protein is CASSSRGEGTQYF.

The chain uses TRBV11-2 and TRBJ2-7; D gene uncertain. The CDR3 has 11 amino acids. Trimming cost V 2 bases and J 10 bases, with 9 bases left between them. The germline V gene has CDR1 SGHAT and CDR2 FQNNGV. The CDR3 sequence is CASSLPPTQYF. The CDR3, as DNA: TGTGCCAGCAGCTTACCTCCTACTCAGTACTTC.

The V gene is TRBV28, the J gene TRBJ1-1, with D possibly being TRBD1 (6 bases). This CDR3 contains 18 residues. V was clipped by 6 bases and J by 5 bases, with 28 bases between them. The germline V gene encodes CDR1 MDHEN and CDR2 SYDVKM. CDR3 nucleotide sequence: TGTGCCAGCAGCTTTTCCCCCTTCGGGAGAGGGGGTGTAACTGAAGCTTTCTTT. Translation: CASSFSPFGRGGVTEAFF. The full variable domain, its missing parts supplied by reference TRBV28 and TRBJ1-1, is DVKVTQSSRYLVKRTGEKVFLECVQDMDHENMFWYRQDPGLGLRLIYFSYDVKMKEKGDIPEGYSVSREKKERFSLILESASTNQTSMYLCASSFSPFGRGGVTEAFFGQGTRLTVV.

This sequence joins TRBV6-1 and TRBJ1-1; D not resolved. This CDR3 is 14 amino acids long. Germline V gene lookup returns CDR1 MNHNS and CDR2 SASEGT. V was shortened by 0 bases and J by 0 bases, with 5 bases between the two germline ends. DNA for the CDR3: TGTGCCAGCAGTGAAGCAGCGTTGAACACTGAAGCTTTCTTT. As protein: CASSEAALNTEAFF.

This clonotype was recorded many times. The chain employs TRBV20-1 and TRBJ2-7; 7 bases agree with TRBD1. V was clipped by 6 bases and J by 2 bases; unmatched bases: 4. CDR1 is DFQATT and CDR2 is SNEGSKA in the germline V gene (reference sequence). This CDR3 spans 12 amino acids. CDR3 residues: CSATGDPYEQYF. The CDR3 DNA sequence: TGCAGTGCCACAGGGGACCCCTACGAGCAGTACTTC.

The chain employs TRBV15 and TRBJ2-5, with 8 bases that match TRBD1. This CDR3 is 15 amino acids long. The J segment lost 1 base and the V segment lost 0 bases, leaving 1 base of the junction unmatched. The V gene's germline CDR1 is LNHNV and CDR2 YYDKDF (reference sequence). The CDR3 DNA reads TGTGCCACCAGCAGAGATGACAGGGGCCAAGAGACCCAGTACTTC. The encoded protein is CATSRDDRGQETQYF.

Only a few counts were recorded for this clonotype. This chain links TRBV6-1 with TRBJ1-1, with 8 bases identical to TRBD1. V lost 6 bases to trimming and J lost 7 bases; unmatched junction nucleotides: 1. Germline V gives CDR1 MNHNS, CDR2 SASEGT. The CDR3 consists of 11 residues. CDR3 amino acids: CASSDRGEAFF. CDR3 sequence (DNA): TGTGCCAGCAGCGACAGGGGTGAAGCTTTCTTT.

Ten or more counts support this clonotype. V is TRBV5-1 and J is TRBJ2-7, with 11 bases lining up with TRBD2. Germline values: CDR1 SGHRS, CDR2 YFSETQ. The CDR3 is made up of 15 amino acids. The junction had 5 bases not matched to a gene; V was cut back by 3 bases and J by 3 bases. For the CDR3, the DNA is TGCGCCAGCAGCTCACTAGCGGGAGTGGGCTACGAGCAGTACTTC. The encoded protein is CASSSLAGVGYEQYF.

Many counts were recorded for this clonotype. The chain joins TRBV14 to TRBJ2-5; 8 bases match TRBD2. Germline V CDR1 and CDR2: SGHDN, FVKESK. CDR3 size: 14 residues. Trimming at V came to 4 bases and at J to 5 bases, leaving 6 bases not matched to a gene. CDR3: CASSLAVAGETQYF. DNA of the CDR3: TGTGCCAGCAGCCTAGCGGTAGCGGGGGAGACCCAGTACTTC.

This sequence joins TRBV6-1 and TRBJ1-2, with D hard to call. Germline CDR1 reads MNHNS; CDR2 reads SASEGT. This CDR3 region has 13 residues. V shed 7 bases and J shed 2 bases, with 11 bases lying between them. The CDR3 nucleotides read TGTGCCAGCAAAAGGGTGCAGAACTATGGCTACACCTTC. Its translation: CASKRVQNYGYTF.

The CDR3 here is CASGYGTGQETQYF. Written as DNA, the CDR3 is TGTGCTAGTGGTTATGGCACCGGACAAGAGACCCAGTACTTC. The chain recombines TRBV12-5 with TRBJ2-5; no firm D call. The length of the CDR3 is 14 residues. V was trimmed by 4 bases and J by 2 bases, leaving 11 bases between them. Germline loops: CDR1 LGHNT, CDR2 FRNRAP.

This clonotype was recorded at least ten times. The J gene is TRBJ2-5, the V gene TRBV27; 11 bases line up with TRBD2. The CDR3 contains 15 residues. Germline CDR1 MNHEY, CDR2 SMNVEV (reference sequence). V trimming: 6 bases; J trimming: 5 bases; junction bases outside the gene matches: 8. The chain's CDR3 is CASSLSGRAWETQYF. In nucleotides, the CDR3 is TGTGCCAGCAGCCTTAGCGGGAGGGCCTGGGAGACCCAGTACTTC.

This clonotype was observed at least ten times. This chain joins TRBV7-2 and TRBJ2-5, with a tentative D call TRBD1 (6 bases). CDR1 and CDR2 from the germline V gene are SGHTA and FQGNSA. V dropped 5 bases and J dropped 5 bases, with 21 bases sitting between them. This CDR3 region has 16 residues. The DNA of the CDR3 is TGTGCCAGCAGCGACCCTAGGACAGACCTTGGGGAGACCCAGTACTTC. Translating gives CASSDPRTDLGETQYF.

With regard to this clonotype: Since the CDR3 does not end with the conserved phenylalanine or tryptophan, this likely comes from a read error. The DNA is left out, because the CDR3 cannot be placed on it with certainty; the CDR3 is given as TCRdb lists it. The chain couples TRBV12-3 or TRBV12-4 to TRBJ1-1; the listed D gene, TRBD1, was not tested against the DNA. 13 amino acids form the CDR3, both terminal residues included. CDR3: CASSFGTEDEACL.

In regard to this clonotype: The conserved phenylalanine or tryptophan normally closing the CDR3 is absent here, so this likely arose from a read error. The DNA is left out, because the CDR3 cannot be placed on it with certainty; the CDR3 is given as TCRdb lists it. V gene TRBV20-1 combines with J gene TRBJ1-1; the table's D gene call, TRBD1, was not cross checked with the DNA. The length of the CDR3 is 13 amino acids, counting both ends. The germline gives CDR1 DFQATT, CDR2 SNEGSKA (reference sequence). The CDR3 reads CSAYGRPGTEACL.

This clonotype was recorded many times. The chain links TRBV6-2 or TRBV6-3 to TRBJ2-7, with 8 bases fitting TRBD2. The germline V gene has CDR1 MNHEY and CDR2 SVGEGT. The V gene end was trimmed by 6 bases and the J gene end by 3 bases; junction bases not matched to a gene: 7. The CDR3 spans 14 residues. The CDR3, as DNA: TGTGCCAGCAGGCCCAGCGGGAGAGGCTACGAGCAGTACTTC. This codes for CASRPSGRGYEQYF.